This T cell receptor (beta chain) was profiled in a study of vaccination and CD4 T cells after COVID-19. As for this clonotype: Antigen unknown.

The length of the CDR3 is 14 residues. With 1 base removed from V and 7 bases from J, the gap between germline ends came to 8 bases. Germline CDR1 and CDR2: SNHLY and FYNNEI. This sample's treatment: 10-day PBMC culture with coronavirus spike peptide pools or control peptides (ViraFEST assay). With peptide pools, ViraFEST first expanded antigen-specific T cells and afterwards sequenced their TCRs. With the Oncomine TCR Beta short-read assay, DNA from cultured CD4+ T cells was sequenced. Using its own MiXCR run on the PCR reads, TCRdb lists one record per CDR3 protein. The sample yields about 19,000 distinct CDR3 sequences, approximately 31% seen once.

The source is a human donor with COVID-19. The chain employs TRBV2 and TRBJ1-6, with unresolved D. The sequenced sample consisted of cultured CD4+ T cells from blood. This CDR3 is CASSEVARNSPLHF. CDR3 nucleotides: TGTGCCAGCAGTGAAGTAGCGAGAAATTCACCCCTCCACTTT.